This TCR beta chain emerged from a study of shared clonotypes between healthy human individuals (dated by TCRdb to the early 2020s). Turning to the overall study: A few men and two women, aged 18 to 49 years, made up the cohort. The study deeply sequenced blood TCR repertoires of about 5 healthy adults to estimate repertoire size and the extent of clonotype sharing between individuals. For each donor, CD4 naive and CD4 memory were each given three plates, CD8 naive was given two plates, and CD8 memory was given one plate. Libraries were prepared and TCR repertoires were sequenced by different laboratories using diverse techniques, in order to increase sequencing depth and limit assay-specific biases. Leukapheresis yielded between about 0.85 and 10 billion PBMCs per donor. On the study overall, not on this receptor specifically: Naive subsets generally had larger estimated clonotype richness than memory subsets did. Across a few donors, around 5% of naive CD4, around 3.3% of naive CD8, 2% to 2.5% of memory CD4, and 0.3% to 0.45% of memory CD8 clonotypes were shared. Rarefaction of sorted-subset datasets indicated incomplete sequencing despite the large sequencing depth. Sampling was restricted to blood, and TCR repertoires in tissues likely differ from the TCR repertoires found in blood. Higher generation probabilities were observed for clonotypes shared by all four sorted-subset donors than for non-shared clonotypes. The genetic and exposure-history diversity represented was limited by the small number of donors. Based on pairwise subsampling, the degree of clonotype sharing among donors was expected to be affected by sequencing depth.

Using the deep immunoSEQ assay, multiplex PCR amplified TCR CDR3 regions from genomic DNA. Extracted genomic DNA from each cell subset was spread evenly across all wells of several immunoSEQ 96-well plates, with each plate serving as a replicate. For sorted subsets, around 200 ng genomic DNA, equal to about 30,000 T cell genomes, was loaded into each replicate PCR. The purified libraries were quantified using a Qubit 3.0 fluorometer, sized with a Bioanalyzer 2100, and then quantified again using the KAPA Library Quantification kit. Each immunoSEQ 96-well plate was sequenced on its own single-read 150-cycle Illumina NextSeq 550 flow cell. On the study's bioinformatics: Because only junctional sequences without quality scores were contained in the immunoSEQ output, filtering matching that applied to full-length reads could not be performed. To assign V/J genes and CDR3, sequences were annotated using PyIR, a Python wrapper for IgBLAST v1.9, with IMGT germline references. Any read was removed if the V/J assignment was weak (E-value above 1e-6), the CDR3 was missing, or the read contained stop codons, out-of-frame junctions, or ambiguous translated residues. V3J clonotypes were defined by identical inferred V gene, J gene, and CDR3 amino acid sequence. To compute the percentage overlap between repertoires, the number of shared unique clonotypes was divided by the size of the smaller repertoire. RTK rarefaction, the Chao1 estimator, and Recon v2.1 estimates of unobserved clonotypes were used to assess repertoire richness. Generation probabilities were computed with OLGA for all TCRbeta clonotypes obtained by the gDNA method from several donors. TCRdb retrieved this table from immuneACCESS and kept in-frame rearrangements only. Not all clones are present; in checked studies, unresolved V genes account for under half, and no reason is known for the remainder. D and trimming were read from the DNA, whereas the V and J calls and clone size are those reported in that table. The sample data list about 2 million clones, and 85% to 95% of these were observed just once. Approximately 1.2% of the sample rests with the top ten.

CD8 naive samples were CD45RO-negative cells positively selected for CCR7, giving a CD45RA+CCR7+ population that excluded TemRA cells. Donors were healthy HIV-negative adults with no recently reported acute infections or vaccinations. Every donor was a Caucasian adult living in Nashville, Tennessee, USA. After blood collection by leukapheresis, PBMCs were isolated using Ficoll-Histopaque density gradient centrifugation and then cryopreserved in the vapor phase of liquid nitrogen. Analytical flow cytometry was used to check the purity and quantity of each magnetically sorted T cell population. From each sorted fraction, genomic DNA was isolated and quantified by UV absorbance on a Nanodrop 2000c. Regarding this clone: This clone's antigen is unknown. No base quality values were provided; no much bigger clone lies one nucleotide off.

Cut back by 6 bases and 4 bases, the V and J ends lie 16 bases apart. The germline V gene encodes CDR1 MDHEN and CDR2 SYDVKM. The CDR3 covers 14 residues, taking in both the cysteine and the phenylalanine. Just the 42-base CDR3 DNA is kept, in frame starting at base 1. This chain joins TRBV28 to TRBJ2-7; a tentative D match to TRBD2 spans 6 bases. What was sequenced was naive CD8+ T cells sorted from blood. The meaning of the sample's cell subset or site label: CD45RA+CCR7+. The receptor was derived from a young man in good health. The CDR3 protein: CASRLEEGNYEQYF. The DNA reads as follows: TGTGCCAGCAGATTAGAGGAGGGTAATTACGAGCAGTACTTC.